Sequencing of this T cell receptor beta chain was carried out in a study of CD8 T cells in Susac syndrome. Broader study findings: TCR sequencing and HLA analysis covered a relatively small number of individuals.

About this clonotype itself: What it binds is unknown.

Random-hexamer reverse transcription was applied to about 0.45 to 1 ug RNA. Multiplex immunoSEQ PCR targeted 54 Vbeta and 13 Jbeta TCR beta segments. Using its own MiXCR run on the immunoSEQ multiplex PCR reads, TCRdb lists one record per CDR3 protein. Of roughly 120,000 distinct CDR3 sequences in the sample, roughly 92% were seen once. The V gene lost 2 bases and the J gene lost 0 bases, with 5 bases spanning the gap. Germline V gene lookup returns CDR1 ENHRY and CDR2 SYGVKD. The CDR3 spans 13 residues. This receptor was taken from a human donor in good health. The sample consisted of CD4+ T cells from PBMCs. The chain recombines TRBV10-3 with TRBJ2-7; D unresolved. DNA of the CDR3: TGTGCCATCAGTGAGAACGTCTCCTACGAGCAGTACTTC. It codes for CAISENVSYEQYF.